One and the same sample provided the 30 T cell receptor beta chains below, sequenced in a study of T-cell memory formation after mild COVID-19. TCRdb re-derived calls from the 5' RACE reads in MiXCR, one entry per CDR3 protein. The sample carries around 340,000 distinct CDR3 sequences, less than 20% recorded once. The sample consisted of PBMCs or a T cell subset sorted from them (not recorded which). These receptors were obtained from a man between 18 and 29 years old who had mild COVID-19 (a few samples of this study predate the infection). Cell type and time point are not known.

This clonotype came up many times. The gene calls are TRBV5-5 and TRBJ1-2; 8 nucleotides align to TRBD1. Germline CDR1 is SGHKS and CDR2 is YYEKEE (reference sequence). The junction had 5 bases not matched to a gene; V was cut back by 3 bases and J by 7 bases. This CDR3 comprises 13 residues. CDR3 nucleotide sequence: TGTGCCAGCAGCTCTCAGGGGGCTGGTGGCTACACCTTC. Translating gives CASSSQGAGGYTF.

This clonotype was detected a few times. The V gene is TRBV27, the J gene TRBJ2-3; no definite D call. This CDR3 spans 11 amino acids. Germline values: CDR1 MNHEY, CDR2 SMNVEV (reference sequence). V was shortened by 9 bases and J by 4 bases, with 8 bases between the two germline ends. The CDR3 sequence is CASRSSDTQYF. The CDR3 bases are TGTGCCAGTCGCTCATCAGATACGCAGTATTTT.

This clonotype was observed at least ten times. The chain combines TRBV11-2 with TRBJ2-7, with a weak D call TRBD2 (6 bases). CDR3 length: 13 residues. The ends were cut back, 1 base at V and 7 bases at J, with 11 bases in the middle. CDR1 and CDR2 (germline): SGHAT, FQNNGV. The CDR3: CASSLAGEWEQYF. The CDR3 coding sequence is TGTGCCAGCAGCTTAGCGGGGGAATGGGAGCAGTACTTC.

Only a few counts were recorded for this clonotype. The chain links TRBV5-1 to TRBJ1-3; D is undetermined. CDR3 length: 14 residues. Trimming left V 0 bases short and J 1 base short, with 5 bases between. Per the germline V gene, CDR1 is SGHRS and CDR2 is YFSETQ. The CDR3 DNA is TGCGCCAGCAGCTTGGTGGGATCTGGAAACACCATATATTTT. Its translation: CASSLVGSGNTIYF. Supplemented by reference TRBV5-1 and TRBJ1-3, the full variable domain reads KAGVTQTPRYLIKTRGQQVTLSCSPISGHRSVSWYQQTPGQGLQFLFEYFSETQRNKGNFPGRFSGRQFSNSRSEMNVSTLELGDSALYLCASSLVGSGNTIYFGEGSWLTVV.

This clonotype was detected only a few times. The J gene is TRBJ1-1, the V gene TRBV4-1, with 9 bases lining up with TRBD1. This CDR3 comprises 17 residues. In germline, CDR1 is MGHRA, CDR2 YSYEKL. Trimming took 0 bases from V and 1 from J; bases not matched to a gene: 6. DNA of the CDR3: TGCGCCAGCAGCCAAGATCCGTGGACAGGGGAGAACACTGAAGCTTTCTTT. It codes for CASSQDPWTGENTEAFF.

This clonotype was counted at least ten times. The chain has TRBV12-3 or TRBV12-4 and TRBJ1-1, with D perhaps TRBD1 (5 bases). The CDR3 has 14 amino acids. V dropped 5 bases and J dropped 4 bases, with 14 bases sitting between them. The CDR3 spells CASSRGPGSTEAFF. The CDR3 DNA reads as TGTGCCAGCAGTCGGGGACCGGGTAGCACTGAAGCTTTCTTT.

The chain uses TRBV27 and TRBJ2-3; no definite D call. The germline gives CDR1 MNHEY, CDR2 SMNVEV (reference sequence). V was shortened by 6 bases and J by 2 bases, with 15 bases between the two germline ends. The CDR3 is made up of 15 amino acids. The CDR3 loop is CASRGFWANTDTQYF. The CDR3 DNA sequence: TGTGCCAGCAGGGGGTTCTGGGCGAACACAGATACGCAGTATTTT.

This clonotype was found once. This rearrangement joins TRBV18 to TRBJ1-1; D call uncertain. In germline, CDR1 is KGHSH, CDR2 LQKENI. Trimming stripped 3 bases from V and 2 bases from J, with 16 bases between. CDR3 length: 16 residues. The CDR3, as DNA: TGTGCCAGCTCACCGAATGTTTTAGGGATTAACACTGAAGCTTTCTTT. Translation gives CASSPNVLGINTEAFF. The variable domain in full, with the rest retrieved from reference TRBV18 and TRBJ1-1, is NAGVMQNPRHLVRRRGQEARLRCSPMKGHSHVYWYRQLPEEGLKFMVYLQKENIIDESGMPKERFSAEFPKEGPSILRIQQVVRGDSAAYFCASSPNVLGINTEAFFGQGTRLTVV.

The V gene is TRBV7-2, the J gene TRBJ2-1; 9 bases agree with TRBD2. Trimming took 7 bases from V and 11 from J; bases not matched to a gene: 9. The CDR3 runs to 13 residues. The V gene's germline CDR1 is SGHTA and CDR2 FQGNSA. This CDR3 reads CASTWGSGGQQFF. CDR3 nucleotides: TGTGCCAGCACCTGGGGTAGCGGGGGCCAGCAGTTCTTC.

V usage is TRBV7-2 and J usage is TRBJ2-2, with TRBD2 identical over 7 bases. This CDR3 has 14 residues. The germline CDR1 and CDR2 sequences are SGHTA and FQGNSA. J lost 6 bases, V lost 2 bases, and 3 bases had no gene match. The CDR3 coding sequence is TGTGCCAGCAGCTTACGCAGCGGGGCCGGGGAGCTGTTTTTT. Translating it yields CASSLRSGAGELFF.

The chain combines TRBV4-2 with TRBJ1-1; D uncertain. V was trimmed by 0 bases and J by 1 base, leaving 9 bases between them. The CDR3 runs 15 residues. Germline V gene lookup returns CDR1 LGHNA and CDR2 YNFKEQ. In nucleotides, the CDR3 is TGTGCCAGCAGCCAAGAAGAGGGAGCGAACACTGAAGCTTTCTTT. Its protein is CASSQEEGANTEAFF.

V and J are TRBV15 and TRBJ1-5; D remains ambiguous. V lost 0 bases and J 0 bases, leaving 9 bases between the germline ends. From germline, CDR1 is LNHNV and CDR2 YYDKDF (reference sequence). This CDR3 contains 16 residues. CDR3 nucleotides: TGTGCCACCAGCAGAGATCGCCAGATTAGCAATCAGCCCCAGCATTTT. It is translated as CATSRDRQISNQPQHF.

This clonotype was seen a few times. This chain connects TRBV10-3 to TRBJ2-7, with a tentative D call TRBD1 (5 bases). Germline V gives CDR1 ENHRY, CDR2 SYGVKD. Deletions cut 10 bases from V and 4 bases from J, with 17 bases between. The CDR3 is 13 residues long. The CDR3 DNA follows: TGTGCCACCGCCCCAGGGCATGGGTACGAGCAGTACTTC. Protein product: CATAPGHGYEQYF.

This rearrangement joins TRBV19 to TRBJ1-3; a weak D match, TRBD1 (5 bases). Germline CDR1 is LNHDA and CDR2 is SQIVND (reference sequence). Trimming stripped 2 bases from V and 0 bases from J, with 14 bases between. The CDR3 loop spans 17 amino acids. CDR3 amino acids: CASSINDSPLSGNTIYF. CDR3 DNA sequence: TGTGCCAGTAGTATAAACGACAGTCCTCTCTCTGGAAACACCATATATTTT.

This clonotype was seen more than once but under ten times. This chain links TRBV4-2 with TRBJ2-6; D ambiguous. The CDR3 consists of 17 residues. Germline values: CDR1 LGHNA, CDR2 YNFKEQ. Trimming left V 3 bases short and J 0 bases short, with 12 bases between. CDR3 region: CASSQSDSSSGANVLTF. CDR3 nucleotide sequence: TGTGCCAGCAGCCAGAGTGACTCCAGCTCTGGGGCCAACGTCCTGACTTTC.

This clonotype occurred a few times. V is TRBV20-1 and J is TRBJ1-2, with 7 bases that match TRBD1. The V and J ends lost 1 base and 6 bases, in that order; junction bases with no gene match: 2. From germline, CDR1 is DFQATT and CDR2 SNEGSKA (reference sequence). This CDR3 is 12 amino acids long. CDR3 region: CSARGQGDGYTF. For the CDR3, the DNA is TGCAGTGCTAGAGGGCAGGGGGATGGCTACACCTTC.

This clonotype was observed a handful of times. This rearrangement joins TRBV11-1 to TRBJ2-5; TRBD1 agrees at 9 bases. This CDR3 comprises 15 residues. With 5 bases clipped from V and 5 bases from J, the junction kept 9 bases outside the gene matches. From germline, CDR1 is SGHAT and CDR2 FQDESV (reference sequence). The CDR3 loop is CASSRWGQGRETQYF. The CDR3 DNA is TGTGCCAGCAGCCGCTGGGGACAGGGCCGGGAGACCCAGTACTTC.

The chain recombines TRBV5-1 with TRBJ2-7; D is undetermined. The germline V gene has CDR1 SGHRS and CDR2 YFSETQ. V lost 3 bases, J lost 4 bases, and 8 bases lay in between. The CDR3 runs to 12 residues. In nucleotides, the CDR3 is TGCGCCAGCAGCTCCGATTTATACGAGCAGTACTTC. Protein sequence: CASSSDLYEQYF.

This chain connects TRBV19 to TRBJ2-7, with 9 bases that match TRBD1. This CDR3 has 14 amino acids. The ends lost 3 bases at V and 2 bases at J; junction bases unmatched: 2. Germline values: CDR1 LNHDA, CDR2 SQIVND (reference sequence). The CDR3: CASSIGTGTYEQYF. DNA for the CDR3: TGTGCCAGTAGTATCGGGACAGGGACCTACGAGCAGTACTTC.

The gene calls are TRBV4-1 and TRBJ1-2; no clear D. The CDR3 extends over 14 amino acids. V was trimmed by 4 bases and J by 7 bases, leaving 16 bases between them. CDR1 and CDR2 (germline): MGHRA, YSYEKL. As DNA, the CDR3 is TGCGCCAGCAGCCCCCCTCAGGCCAGGAGTGGCTACACCTTC. The encoded protein is CASSPPQARSGYTF.

In its sample, this clonotype was seen a few times. Written as DNA, the CDR3 is TGTGCCAGCAGCCCGGGGACAGGTATCAATCAGCCCCAGCATTTT. Residues: CASSPGTGINQPQHF. The chain links TRBV7-8 to TRBJ1-5, with TRBD1 matching over 8 bases. V gave up 5 bases and J gave up 3 bases; unmatched junction bases: 6. CDR1 and CDR2 (germline): SGHVS, FQNEAQ. The CDR3 loop spans 15 amino acids.

This clonotype was seen a handful of times. The gene calls are TRBV19 and TRBJ1-1, with a possible D match to TRBD1 (5 bases). V lost 8 bases and J 1 base, leaving 11 bases between the germline ends. Germline V CDR1 and CDR2: LNHDA, SQIVND (reference sequence). There are 13 residues in the CDR3. DNA of the CDR3: TGTGCCAGTGCGGGGCAGACGAACACTGAAGCTTTCTTT. Translation: CASAGQTNTEAFF.

This clonotype showed up just a few times. The CDR3 is CASTLPPQRGVQETQYF. The DNA for the CDR3 is TGTGCCAGCACCCTCCCGCCCCAGCGGGGGGTACAAGAGACCCAGTACTTC. This chain links TRBV6-2 or TRBV6-3 with TRBJ2-5; 9 bases align to TRBD2. The trim removed 7 bases at V and 2 bases at J, leaving 14 bases unmatched. CDR3 length equals 17 residues. CDR1 is MNHEY, CDR2 SVGEGT, per germline.

This clonotype was seen a few times. The V and J genes are TRBV7-9 and TRBJ2-3; D gene unclear. CDR1 is SEHNR, CDR2 FQNEAQ, per germline (reference sequence). This CDR3 is built from 12 residues. V lost 5 bases, J lost 8 bases, and 11 bases lay in between. CDR3 sequence (DNA): TGTGCCAGCAGCGGGTTGTTGGGTACGCAGTATTTT. Its translation is CASSGLLGTQYF. The full variable domain, completed using reference TRBV7-9 and TRBJ2-3, is DTGVSQNPRHKITKRGQNVTFRCDPISEHNRLYWYRQTLGQGPEFLTYFQNEAQLEKSRLLSDRFSAERPKGSFSTLEIQRTEQGDSAMYLCASSGLLGTQYFGPGTRLTVL.

The chain links TRBV11-2 to TRBJ2-3; the D gene could be TRBD1 or TRBD2 (5 bases each). Germline lookup yields CDR1 SGHAT and CDR2 FQNNGV. With 5 bases removed from V and 5 bases from J, the gap between germline ends came to 11 bases. CDR3 size: 13 residues. The CDR3 loop reads CASSRGAKDTQYF. DNA of the CDR3: TGTGCCAGCAGCAGAGGGGCAAAAGATACGCAGTATTTT.

The chain carries TRBV12-3 or TRBV12-4 and TRBJ1-5; D may be TRBD1 (5 bases). Trimming pared 6 bases from V and 7 bases from J, leaving 16 bases between. The CDR3 has 14 residues. The CDR3 nucleotides read TGTGCCAGCAGCCCCAGGGTCGGGGAACAGCCCCAGCATTTT. It encodes CASSPRVGEQPQHF.

The chain is built from TRBV7-2 and TRBJ2-7; D assignment may be TRBD1 or TRBD2 (6 bases each). Between the trimmed V and J ends, which lost 1 base and 3 bases, there was a span of 13 bases. Per the germline V gene, CDR1 is SGHTA and CDR2 is FQGNSA. The CDR3 has 15 residues. CDR3 sequence reads: CASSLGRGANYEQYF. As DNA, the CDR3 is TGTGCCAGCAGCTTAGGGAGGGGGGCGAACTACGAGCAGTACTTC. The whole variable domain, filled in from reference TRBV7-2 and TRBJ2-7, reads GAGVSQSPSNKVTEKGKDVELRCDPISGHTALYWYRQSLGQGLEFLIYFQGNSAPDKSGLPSDRFSAERTGGSVSTLTIQRTQQEDSAVYLCASSLGRGANYEQYFGPGTRLTVT.

This CDR3 reads CASSQVSGGAIAYEQYF. The CDR3 coding sequence is TGCGCCAGCAGCCAAGTTTCTGGGGGGGCGATAGCCTACGAGCAGTACTTC. The rearrangement links TRBV4-1 to TRBJ2-7, with D possibly TRBD2 on 7 matching bases. The germline V gene has CDR1 MGHRA and CDR2 YSYEKL. This CDR3 has 17 residues. The ends were cut back, 1 base at V and 2 bases at J, with 18 bases in the middle.

This clonotype came up a few times. This sequence joins TRBV12-3 or TRBV12-4 and TRBJ2-7; the match to TRBD2 covers 10 bases. This CDR3 is 13 amino acids long. V shed 6 bases and J 6 bases; nucleotides not matched to a gene: 5. Here the CDR3 reads CASRGLAGVEQYF. CDR3 nucleotide sequence: TGTGCCAGCAGGGGTCTAGCGGGGGTCGAGCAGTACTTC.

This clonotype was seen more than once but under ten times. The V and J genes are TRBV7-8 and TRBJ2-1, with TRBD2 matching 16 bases. The trim removed 5 bases at V and 12 bases at J, leaving 7 bases unmatched. The CDR3 runs 15 residues. CDR1 SGHVS and CDR2 FQNEAQ come from the germline V gene. The CDR3 bases are TGTGCCAGCAGCCCGGGACTAGCGGGGGGGCCCCGGCAGTTCTTC. This encodes CASSPGLAGGPRQFF.